The source of this T cell receptor (beta chain) is a study of HIV-infected patients and healthy controls. Whole blood was used without fractionation, so all unsorted peripheral T cells were included. The RNA source was a 2.5 ml peripheral blood draw. Trimming removed 1 base from V and 4 bases from J, with 10 bases in between. The CDR3 sequence is 14 residues long. Looked up from germline, CDR1 is LGHDT and CDR2 is YNNKEL (reference sequence). Notes on the study in general: Eight alpha and eight beta V genes differed significantly in mean usage between HIV-infected patients and controls. Slight age and sex differences between study cohorts did not explain the diversity differences.

This clonotype was observed many times. No antigen is known for it. Around 0.5 ug RNA was reverse transcribed with alpha and beta constant-region primers. Separate chain-specific third strand synthesis with multiplexing indices produced the alpha and beta libraries. Each cDNA molecule was barcoded, and a single primer pair amplified each chain. TCRdb called the 5' RACE reads again in MiXCR, with one record for every CDR3 protein. The sample includes around 8,600 distinct CDR3 sequences, over 8% of them seen just once. The V call is TRBV3-1, the J call TRBJ1-1, with D unresolved. The sample consisted of blood, taken before antiretroviral therapy. The receptor was isolated from an adult with HIV infection. The donor label of this sample is uncertain. The CDR3 DNA follows: TGTGCCAGCAGCCAAGTGGGCGTCGGCACTGAAGCTTTCTTT. Amino acid sequence: CASSQVGVGTEAFF.